This T cell receptor (beta chain) emerged from a study of T cells after yellow fever vaccination. Study background: Some fractions had low cell numbers, and these were prepared with SMART-Seq v4 Ultra Low Input.

With V trimmed by 3 bases and J by 4 bases, 6 bases remained unmatched. This CDR3 comprises 15 residues. The germline V gene encodes CDR1 KGHDR and CDR2 SFDVKD. On this clonotype itself: Its antigen is unknown.

UMIs and a universal primer site were added when TCR cDNA was made by 5'RACE template switching. TCRdb processed the 5' RACE reads anew with MiXCR; each CDR3 protein has one entry. The sample lists approximately 550,000 distinct CDR3 sequences; about a fifth were seen once. Overall study findings and caveats: Only a small proportion of the clonotypes turned up in both the CD4 and the CD8 compartments, likely arising from convergent recombination.

This chain connects TRBV24-1 to TRBJ2-7; 9 nucleotides align to TRBD1. Sequences were derived from PBMCs, sampled 15 days after the yellow fever booster vaccination. This sequence was found in a man aged 25 to 40 who received the YFV17D yellow fever vaccine. DNA for the CDR3: TGTGCCACCAGTGATCCCCGGGACAGGGTGTACGAGCAGTACTTC. Translating gives CATSDPRDRVYEQYF.